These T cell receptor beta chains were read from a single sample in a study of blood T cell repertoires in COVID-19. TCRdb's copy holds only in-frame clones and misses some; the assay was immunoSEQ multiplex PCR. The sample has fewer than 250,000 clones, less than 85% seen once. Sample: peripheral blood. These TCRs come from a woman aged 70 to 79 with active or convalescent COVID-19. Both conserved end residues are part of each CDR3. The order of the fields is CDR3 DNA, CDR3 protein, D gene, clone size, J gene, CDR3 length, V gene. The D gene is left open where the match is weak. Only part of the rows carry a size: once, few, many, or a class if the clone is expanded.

CDR3 DNA: TGTGCCAGCAGAGAACAGGGGTATAGCAATCAGCCCCAGCATTTT; CDR3 protein: CASREQGYSNQPQHF; D gene: TRBD1; clone size: -; J gene: TRBJ1-5; CDR3 length: 15; V gene: TRBV28
CDR3 DNA: TGTGCCAGCAGCTTAGTAGCGGGAGACGTCGAGCAGTACTTC; CDR3 protein: CASSLVAGDVEQYF; D gene: TRBD2; clone size: few; J gene: TRBJ2-7; CDR3 length: 14; V gene: TRBV5-4
CDR3 DNA: TGTGCCAGCAGTCGCAGGGGGGTCACTGAAGCTTTCTTT; CDR3 protein: CASSRRGVTEAFF; D gene: TRBD1; clone size: hyperexpanded; J gene: TRBJ1-1; CDR3 length: 13; V gene: TRBV28
CDR3 DNA: TGTGCCACCAGCAGGGAACGGGTGGCTGAAGCTTTCTTT; CDR3 protein: CATSRERVAEAFF; D gene: -; clone size: -; J gene: TRBJ1-1; CDR3 length: 13; V gene: TRBV15
CDR3 DNA: TGTGCCAGCAGCACCGGGACACTTAAAGCCGACTATGGCTACACCTTC; CDR3 protein: CASSTGTLKADYGYTF; D gene: -; clone size: once; J gene: TRBJ1-2; CDR3 length: 16; V gene: TRBV7-3
CDR3 DNA: TGCAGTGCTAGAGAGGACAGGCAAGCTTTCTTT; CDR3 protein: CSAREDRQAFF; D gene: TRBD1; clone size: few; J gene: TRBJ1-1; CDR3 length: 11; V gene: TRBV20-1
CDR3 DNA: TGTGCCAGCAGGGGACTGTATAGCAATCAGCCCCAGCATTTT; CDR3 protein: CASRGLYSNQPQHF; D gene: -; clone size: -; J gene: TRBJ1-5; CDR3 length: 14; V gene: TRBV6-5
CDR3 DNA: TGTGCCAGCAGTTTATCGACAGCCACAGATACGCAGTATTTT; CDR3 protein: CASSLSTATDTQYF; D gene: -; clone size: -; J gene: TRBJ2-3; CDR3 length: 14; V gene: TRBV27
CDR3 DNA: TGTGCTAGTGGTTCCGGGGACAGGGGTCGAGGTGAGCAGTTCTTC; CDR3 protein: CASGSGDRGRGEQFF; D gene: TRBD1; clone size: -; J gene: TRBJ2-1; CDR3 length: 15; V gene: TRBV12-5
CDR3 DNA: TGTGCCAGCAGTTTATTTTTCAGCGGGAGGGCCAGGGATGAGCAGTTCTTC; CDR3 protein: CASSLFFSGRARDEQFF; D gene: TRBD2; clone size: once; J gene: TRBJ2-1; CDR3 length: 17; V gene: TRBV28
CDR3 DNA: TGTGCCAGCAGCCAAGGAGGTAACCCCACTGAAGCTTTCTTT; CDR3 protein: CASSQGGNPTEAFF; D gene: -; clone size: -; J gene: TRBJ1-1; CDR3 length: 14; V gene: TRBV3-1/TRBV3-2
CDR3 DNA: TGCGCCAGCAGCTTTGGAGTACTAGCTTACGACGAGCAGTACTTC; CDR3 protein: CASSFGVLAYDEQYF; D gene: -; clone size: -; J gene: TRBJ2-7; CDR3 length: 15; V gene: TRBV5-1
CDR3 DNA: TGTGCCAGCAGCCAAGCTGGGGGGACCGGGGAGCTGTTTTTT; CDR3 protein: CASSQAGGTGELFF; D gene: -; clone size: few; J gene: TRBJ2-2; CDR3 length: 14; V gene: TRBV3-1/TRBV3-2
CDR3 DNA: TGCGCCAGCAGCTTGGCCAGCGGAAACAGGGATGAGCAGTTCTTC; CDR3 protein: CASSLASGNRDEQFF; D gene: -; clone size: -; J gene: TRBJ2-1; CDR3 length: 15; V gene: TRBV5-1
CDR3 DNA: TGCAGCGTGGACAGGGCGAACACTGAAGCTTTCTTT; CDR3 protein: CSVDRANTEAFF; D gene: TRBD1; clone size: -; J gene: TRBJ1-1; CDR3 length: 12; V gene: TRBV29-1
CDR3 DNA: TGTGCCAGCAGCCCCCCTCGGGGTCCCGCTAACTATGGCTACACCTTC; CDR3 protein: CASSPPRGPANYGYTF; D gene: -; clone size: -; J gene: TRBJ1-2; CDR3 length: 16; V gene: TRBV5-5
CDR3 DNA: TGTGCCAGCTCAAGAGAGGGTCAGCCCCAGCATTTT; CDR3 protein: CASSREGQPQHF; D gene: -; clone size: -; J gene: TRBJ1-5; CDR3 length: 12; V gene: TRBV2
CDR3 DNA: TGTGCCAGCTCACAACAGGATAGCAATCAGCCCCAGCATTTT; CDR3 protein: CASSQQDSNQPQHF; D gene: -; clone size: -; J gene: TRBJ1-5; CDR3 length: 14; V gene: TRBV18
CDR3 DNA: TGTGCCAGCTCAACCCTGACAGGGAGCGAGCAGCCCCAGCATTTT; CDR3 protein: CASSTLTGSEQPQHF; D gene: TRBD1; clone size: -; J gene: TRBJ1-5; CDR3 length: 15; V gene: TRBV18
CDR3 DNA: TGTGCCAGCAGCTTAACTCCTAACCAGGGGGTCTATGGCTACACCTTC; CDR3 protein: CASSLTPNQGVYGYTF; D gene: TRBD1; clone size: -; J gene: TRBJ1-2; CDR3 length: 16; V gene: TRBV7-3
CDR3 DNA: TGTGCCAGCAGCACGGGACTAGCTTTGGGCGAGACCCAGTACTTC; CDR3 protein: CASSTGLALGETQYF; D gene: TRBD2; clone size: -; J gene: TRBJ2-5; CDR3 length: 15; V gene: TRBV11-3
CDR3 DNA: TGCGCCAGTAAGGGAGAACCACAGGGGCACGAGCAGTACTTC; CDR3 protein: CASKGEPQGHEQYF; D gene: TRBD1; clone size: -; J gene: TRBJ2-7; CDR3 length: 14; V gene: TRBV5-1
CDR3 DNA: TGCGCCAGCAGTTTACAGGGGGCGGGCACTGAAGCTTTCTTT; CDR3 protein: CASSLQGAGTEAFF; D gene: TRBD1; clone size: -; J gene: TRBJ1-1; CDR3 length: 14; V gene: TRBV5-1
CDR3 DNA: TGTGCCAGCTCACCTGAGGTGACAGGAGCCGAAAAACTGTTTTTT; CDR3 protein: CASSPEVTGAEKLFF; D gene: -; clone size: -; J gene: TRBJ1-4; CDR3 length: 15; V gene: TRBV18
CDR3 DNA: TGTGCCAGCAGAATAGCGGGGGGGTCCTACAATGAGCAGTTCTTC; CDR3 protein: CASRIAGGSYNEQFF; D gene: TRBD2; clone size: few; J gene: TRBJ2-1; CDR3 length: 15; V gene: TRBV2
CDR3 DNA: TGCGCCAGCAGCCAAGACCCCCGACAGGGGGCGAGGCCACCCCTCCACTTT; CDR3 protein: CASSQDPRQGARPPLHF; D gene: TRBD1; clone size: -; J gene: TRBJ1-6; CDR3 length: 17; V gene: TRBV4-1
CDR3 DNA: TGTGCCAGCAGCCTCCACATAGCGGGGGGGTACAATGAGCAGTTCTTC; CDR3 protein: CASSLHIAGGYNEQFF; D gene: TRBD2; clone size: -; J gene: TRBJ2-1; CDR3 length: 16; V gene: TRBV14
CDR3 DNA: TGCAGCGTTGGGGCGGACAAGACTAGCACAGATACGCAGTATTTT; CDR3 protein: CSVGADKTSTDTQYF; D gene: -; clone size: few; J gene: TRBJ2-3; CDR3 length: 15; V gene: TRBV29-1
CDR3 DNA: TGTGCCAGTAGTATGATTGAGGGGGGCAATCAGCCCCAGCATTTT; CDR3 protein: CASSMIEGGNQPQHF; D gene: -; clone size: few; J gene: TRBJ1-5; CDR3 length: 15; V gene: TRBV19
CDR3 DNA: TGTGCCAGCAGTGATCTGGCTCTGGATGAGCAGTTCTTC; CDR3 protein: CASSDLALDEQFF; D gene: -; clone size: -; J gene: TRBJ2-1; CDR3 length: 13; V gene: TRBV25-1
CDR3 DNA: TGTGCCAGCAGTTACGTAACAGATAGCAATCAGCCCCAGCATTTT; CDR3 protein: CASSYVTDSNQPQHF; D gene: -; clone size: -; J gene: TRBJ1-5; CDR3 length: 15; V gene: TRBV6-2/TRBV6-3
CDR3 DNA: TGTGCCAGCAGTGGAAGACAGGGTTACATGAACACCGGGGAGCTGTTTTTT; CDR3 protein: CASSGRQGYMNTGELFF; D gene: TRBD1; clone size: -; J gene: TRBJ2-2; CDR3 length: 17; V gene: TRBV25-1
CDR3 DNA: TGTGCCAGCAGTCTGCTCGGGGGATACAATGAGCAGTTCTTC; CDR3 protein: CASSLLGGYNEQFF; D gene: -; clone size: -; J gene: TRBJ2-1; CDR3 length: 14; V gene: TRBV2
CDR3 DNA: TGTGCCAGCAGGCGACAGGGTTCCTACAATGAGCAGTTCTTC; CDR3 protein: CASRRQGSYNEQFF; D gene: TRBD1; clone size: -; J gene: TRBJ2-1; CDR3 length: 14; V gene: TRBV28
CDR3 DNA: TGCGCCAGCAGCTTTATGGGGGCCACTGAAGCTTTCTTT; CDR3 protein: CASSFMGATEAFF; D gene: -; clone size: -; J gene: TRBJ1-1; CDR3 length: 13; V gene: TRBV5-1
CDR3 DNA: TGTGCCAGCAGCTCGAGGGGGCGGGGCTCCTACAATGAGCAGTTCTTC; CDR3 protein: CASSSRGRGSYNEQFF; D gene: -; clone size: -; J gene: TRBJ2-1; CDR3 length: 16; V gene: TRBV28
CDR3 DNA: TGTGCCAGCAGCTTTGAGGGCGGGGCGAACACAGATACGCAGTATTTT; CDR3 protein: CASSFEGGANTDTQYF; D gene: -; clone size: once; J gene: TRBJ2-3; CDR3 length: 16; V gene: TRBV7-2
CDR3 DNA: TGTGCCAGCAGCCCCTCTTCGATGTTCAGACAGGGCGGGGAGCAGTACTTC; CDR3 protein: CASSPSSMFRQGGEQYF; D gene: TRBD1; clone size: few; J gene: TRBJ2-7; CDR3 length: 17; V gene: TRBV14
CDR3 DNA: TGTGCCTGGAGTGTACGACTAGTTATCTCAGATACGCAGTATTTT; CDR3 protein: CAWSVRLVISDTQYF; D gene: -; clone size: -; J gene: TRBJ2-3; CDR3 length: 15; V gene: TRBV30
CDR3 DNA: TGCGCCAGCAGCTTGCTGGGGACAGCGGGCTACACCTTC; CDR3 protein: CASSLLGTAGYTF; D gene: TRBD1; clone size: -; J gene: TRBJ1-2; CDR3 length: 13; V gene: TRBV5-1
CDR3 DNA: TGCGCCAGCAGCTTGGACGTCACTCAGGAAGCCAAAAACATTCAGTACTTC; CDR3 protein: CASSLDVTQEAKNIQYF; D gene: -; clone size: few; J gene: TRBJ2-4; CDR3 length: 17; V gene: TRBV5-1
CDR3 DNA: TGTGCCAGCAGCGTCCCGGGACAGGGAGTAATAGATGAGCAGTTCTTC; CDR3 protein: CASSVPGQGVIDEQFF; D gene: TRBD1; clone size: -; J gene: TRBJ2-1; CDR3 length: 16; V gene: TRBV5-4
CDR3 DNA: TGTGCCAGCAGCCCGAGACAGGGGGCCACTGAAGCTTTCTTT; CDR3 protein: CASSPRQGATEAFF; D gene: TRBD1; clone size: -; J gene: TRBJ1-1; CDR3 length: 14; V gene: TRBV7-9
CDR3 DNA: TGCGCCAGCAGCTTGGGCTCCAGGGGGGATCAGCCCCAGCATTTT; CDR3 protein: CASSLGSRGDQPQHF; D gene: TRBD1; clone size: -; J gene: TRBJ1-5; CDR3 length: 15; V gene: TRBV5-1
CDR3 DNA: TGTGCCAGCAGCCAAGATGAGTACAATGAGCAGTTCTTC; CDR3 protein: CASSQDEYNEQFF; D gene: -; clone size: -; J gene: TRBJ2-1; CDR3 length: 13; V gene: TRBV3-1/TRBV3-2
CDR3 DNA: TGTGCCAGTAGGCAGGGTGATGGCTACACCTTC; CDR3 protein: CASRQGDGYTF; D gene: -; clone size: -; J gene: TRBJ1-2; CDR3 length: 11; V gene: TRBV19
CDR3 DNA: TGTGCCACCAGCAGAGACAGGGGGCTTAGCTACGAGCAGTACTTC; CDR3 protein: CATSRDRGLSYEQYF; D gene: TRBD1; clone size: -; J gene: TRBJ2-7; CDR3 length: 15; V gene: TRBV15
CDR3 DNA: TGCGCCAGCAGCGGGACAGTGGGCCAAGAGACCCAGTACTTC; CDR3 protein: CASSGTVGQETQYF; D gene: TRBD1; clone size: once; J gene: TRBJ2-5; CDR3 length: 14; V gene: TRBV5-1